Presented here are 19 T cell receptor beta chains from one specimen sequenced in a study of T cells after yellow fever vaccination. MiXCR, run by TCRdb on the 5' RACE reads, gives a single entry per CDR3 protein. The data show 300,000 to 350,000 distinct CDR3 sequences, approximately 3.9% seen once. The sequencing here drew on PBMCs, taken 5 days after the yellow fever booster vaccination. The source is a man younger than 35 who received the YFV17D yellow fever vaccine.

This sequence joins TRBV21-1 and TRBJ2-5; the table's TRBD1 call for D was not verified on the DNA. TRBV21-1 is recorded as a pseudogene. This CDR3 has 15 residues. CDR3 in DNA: TGTGCCAGCAGCAAAGGGACGGGGGCTCGGGAGACCCAGTACTTC. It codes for CASSKGTGARETQYF.

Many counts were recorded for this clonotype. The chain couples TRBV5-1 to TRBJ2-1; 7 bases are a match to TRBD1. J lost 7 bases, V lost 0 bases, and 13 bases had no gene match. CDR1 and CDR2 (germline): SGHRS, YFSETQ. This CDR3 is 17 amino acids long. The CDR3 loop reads CASSLESRTGSTNEQFF. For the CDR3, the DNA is TGCGCCAGCAGCTTGGAGTCTCGGACAGGCTCGACGAATGAGCAGTTCTTC.

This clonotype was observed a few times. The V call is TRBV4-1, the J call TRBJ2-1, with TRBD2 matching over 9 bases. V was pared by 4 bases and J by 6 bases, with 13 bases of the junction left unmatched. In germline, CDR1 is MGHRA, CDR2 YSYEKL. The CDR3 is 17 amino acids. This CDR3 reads CASSPKMGTSIGNEQFF. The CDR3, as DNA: TGCGCCAGCAGCCCTAAAATGGGGACTAGCATAGGCAATGAGCAGTTCTTC.

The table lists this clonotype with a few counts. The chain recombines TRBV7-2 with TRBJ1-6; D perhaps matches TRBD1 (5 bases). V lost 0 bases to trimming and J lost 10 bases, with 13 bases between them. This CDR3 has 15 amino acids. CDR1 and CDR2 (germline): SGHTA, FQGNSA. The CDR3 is CASSLAPGPNSPLHF. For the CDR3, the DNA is TGTGCCAGCAGCTTAGCCCCAGGGCCTAACTCACCCCTCCACTTT.

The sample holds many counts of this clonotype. CDR3 sequence (DNA): TGTGCCAGTAGTATAGTGGACCCGCTCGCCGGGGAGCTGTTTTTT. Amino acid sequence: CASSIVDPLAGELFF. This chain uses TRBV19 with TRBJ2-2; no clear D gene. V dropped 1 base and J dropped 6 bases, with 12 bases sitting between them. Germline lookup yields CDR1 LNHDA and CDR2 SQIVND (reference sequence). The CDR3 contains 15 residues.

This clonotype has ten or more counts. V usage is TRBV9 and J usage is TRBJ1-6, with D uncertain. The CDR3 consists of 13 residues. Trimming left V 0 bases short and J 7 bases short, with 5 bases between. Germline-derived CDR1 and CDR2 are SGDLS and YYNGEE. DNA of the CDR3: TGTGCCAGCAGCGTAGATCCCAATTCACCCCTCCACTTT. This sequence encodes CASSVDPNSPLHF.

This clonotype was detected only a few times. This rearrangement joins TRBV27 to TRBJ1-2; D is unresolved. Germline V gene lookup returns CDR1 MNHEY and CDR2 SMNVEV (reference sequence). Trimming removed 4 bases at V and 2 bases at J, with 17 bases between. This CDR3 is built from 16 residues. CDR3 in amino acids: CASSSRPGRANYGYTF. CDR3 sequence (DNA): TGTGCCAGCAGTTCTCGGCCAGGAAGAGCCAACTATGGCTACACCTTC.

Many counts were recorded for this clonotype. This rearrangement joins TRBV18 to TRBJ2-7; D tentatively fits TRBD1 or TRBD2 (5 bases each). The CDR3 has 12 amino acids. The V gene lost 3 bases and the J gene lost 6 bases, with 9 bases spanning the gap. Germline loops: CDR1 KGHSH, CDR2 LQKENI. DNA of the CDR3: TGTGCCAGCTCACCGGGGGACGCCGAGCAGTACGTC. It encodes CASSPGDAEQYV.

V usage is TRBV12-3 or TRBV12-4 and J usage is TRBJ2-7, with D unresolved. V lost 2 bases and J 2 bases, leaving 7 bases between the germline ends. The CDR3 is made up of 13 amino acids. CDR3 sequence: CASSLISTYEQYF. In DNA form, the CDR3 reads TGTGCCAGCAGTTTAATATCAACCTACGAGCAGTACTTC.

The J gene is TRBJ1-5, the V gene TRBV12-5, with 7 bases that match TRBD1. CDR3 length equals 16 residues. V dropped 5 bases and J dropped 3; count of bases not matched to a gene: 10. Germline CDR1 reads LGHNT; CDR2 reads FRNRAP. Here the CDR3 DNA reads TGTGCTAGTGGTCCGAGAGACAGGGCTTCCAATCAGCCCCAGCATTTT. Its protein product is CASGPRDRASNQPQHF.

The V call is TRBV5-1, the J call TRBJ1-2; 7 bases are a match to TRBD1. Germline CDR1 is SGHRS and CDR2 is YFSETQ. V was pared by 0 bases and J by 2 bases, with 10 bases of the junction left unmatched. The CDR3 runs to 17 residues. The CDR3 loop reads CASSLEAGGNLNYGYTF. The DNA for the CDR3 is TGCGCCAGCAGCTTGGAGGCAGGGGGGAACCTGAACTATGGCTACACCTTC.

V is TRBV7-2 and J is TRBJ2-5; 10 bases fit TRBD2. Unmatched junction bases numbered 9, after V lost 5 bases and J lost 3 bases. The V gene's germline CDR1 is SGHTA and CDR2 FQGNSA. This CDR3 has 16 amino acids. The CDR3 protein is CASSVQSGGAEETQYF. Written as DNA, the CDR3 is TGTGCCAGCAGCGTACAAAGCGGGGGGGCCGAAGAGACCCAGTACTTC.

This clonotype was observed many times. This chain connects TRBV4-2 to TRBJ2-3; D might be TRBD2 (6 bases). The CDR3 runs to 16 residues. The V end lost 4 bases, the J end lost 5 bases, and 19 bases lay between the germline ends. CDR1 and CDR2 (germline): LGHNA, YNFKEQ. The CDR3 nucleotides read TGTGCCAGCAGCCTCCGCCCCGGGGAGGTGGAAGATACGCAGTATTTT. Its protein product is CASSLRPGEVEDTQYF.

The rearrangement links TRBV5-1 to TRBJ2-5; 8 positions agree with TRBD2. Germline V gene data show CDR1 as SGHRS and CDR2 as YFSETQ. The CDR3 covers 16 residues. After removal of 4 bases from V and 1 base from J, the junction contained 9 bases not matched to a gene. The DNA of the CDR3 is TGCGCCAGCAGCACCGGAGGTCGGGGGGGCCAAGAGACCCAGTACTTC. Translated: CASSTGGRGGQETQYF.

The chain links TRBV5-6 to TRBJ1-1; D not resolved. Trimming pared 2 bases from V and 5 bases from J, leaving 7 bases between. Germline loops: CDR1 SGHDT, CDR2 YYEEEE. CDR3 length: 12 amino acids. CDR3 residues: CASSFRRTEAFF. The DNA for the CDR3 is TGTGCCAGCAGCTTCCGGCGGACTGAAGCTTTCTTT.

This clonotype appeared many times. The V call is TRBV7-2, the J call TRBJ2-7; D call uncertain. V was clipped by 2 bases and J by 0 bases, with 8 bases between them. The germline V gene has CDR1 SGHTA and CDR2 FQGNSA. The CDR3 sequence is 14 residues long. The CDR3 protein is CASSLTADSYEQYF. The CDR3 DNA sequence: TGTGCCAGCAGCTTAACAGCCGACTCCTACGAGCAGTACTTC.

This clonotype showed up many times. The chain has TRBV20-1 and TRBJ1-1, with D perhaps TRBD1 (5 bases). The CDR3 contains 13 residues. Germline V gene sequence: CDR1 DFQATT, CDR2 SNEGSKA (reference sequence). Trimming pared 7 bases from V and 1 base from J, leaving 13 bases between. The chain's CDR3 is CSGTGGWNTEAFF. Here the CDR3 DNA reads TGCAGTGGTACAGGCGGCTGGAACACTGAAGCTTTCTTT.

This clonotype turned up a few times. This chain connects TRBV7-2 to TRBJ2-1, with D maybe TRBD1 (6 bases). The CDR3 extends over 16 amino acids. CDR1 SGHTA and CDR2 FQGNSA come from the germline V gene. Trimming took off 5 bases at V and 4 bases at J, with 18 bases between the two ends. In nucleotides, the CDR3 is TGTGCCAGCAGCACTAGGGGGTTAAGCTCATACAATGAGCAGTTCTTC. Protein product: CASSTRGLSSYNEQFF.

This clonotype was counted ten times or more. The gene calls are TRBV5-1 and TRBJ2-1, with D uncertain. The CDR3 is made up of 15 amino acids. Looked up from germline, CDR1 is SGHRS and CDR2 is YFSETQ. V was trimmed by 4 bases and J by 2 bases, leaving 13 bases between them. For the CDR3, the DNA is TGCGCCAGCAGCCCGGGCCAAGCTACCTACAATGAGCAGTTCTTC. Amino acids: CASSPGQATYNEQFF. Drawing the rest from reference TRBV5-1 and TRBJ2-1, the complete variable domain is KAGVTQTPRYLIKTRGQQVTLSCSPISGHRSVSWYQQTPGQGLQFLFEYFSETQRNKGNFPGRFSGRQFSNSRSEMNVSTLELGDSALYLCASSPGQATYNEQFFGPGTRLTVL.